The 27 T cell receptor beta chains below all came from one sample that was sequenced in a study of blood T cell repertoires in COVID-19. Measured with immunoSEQ multiplex PCR; TCRdb has only the in-frame clones, and not every one. This table has approximately 230,000 clones, about 85% appearing once. Sequenced material: peripheral blood. These receptors were taken from a man in his thirties or forties with active or convalescent COVID-19.

The rearrangement uses TRBV10-2 and TRBJ2-5; 13 bases align to TRBD2. The CDR3 consists of 14 residues. From germline, CDR1 is WSHSY and CDR2 SAAADI. With V trimmed by 7 bases and J by 5 bases, 4 bases remained unmatched. CDR3 sequence reads: CASKTSGGWETQYF. DNA for the CDR3: TGCGCCAGCAAGACTAGCGGGGGGTGGGAGACCCAGTACTTC.

The CDR3 DNA is TGTGCCAGCAGCGTAACTAGCGGGGGGGTAAGAGAGACCCAGTACTTC. Protein product: CASSVTSGGVRETQYF. V usage is TRBV9 and J usage is TRBJ2-5, with TRBD2 matching 13 bases. The CDR3 runs to 16 residues. V lost 1 base to trimming and J lost 4 bases; unmatched junction nucleotides: 4. Looked up from germline, CDR1 is SGDLS and CDR2 is YYNGEE.

The V gene is TRBV21-1, the J gene TRBJ1-1; no DNA check was done on the table's D call, TRBD1. TRBV21-1 is a pseudogene segment. The CDR3 runs to 21 residues. The CDR3 coding sequence is TGTGCCAGCAGCACTCCAAGGGAGGGGACAGGGGAAGGGATCATTCGCTTCGAAACTTTCTTT. This codes for CASSTPREGTGEGIIRFETFF.

This chain uses TRBV21-1 with TRBJ2-3; TRBD2, the D gene given by the table, was not confirmed from the DNA. TRBV21-1 is labeled a pseudogene. The CDR3 consists of 17 residues. The CDR3 nucleotides are TGTGCCAGCAGCGCCTACCACCGGGACTCCCGCGGAGATACGCAGTATTTT. As protein: CASSAYHRDSRGDTQYF.

V is TRBV28 and J is TRBJ1-6; TRBD1 matches at 10 bases. CDR1 and CDR2 (germline): MDHEN, SYDVKM. V lost 5 bases and J lost 7; bases outside the gene matches: 5. The CDR3 loop spans 15 amino acids. CDR3 in amino acids: CASSRGDRGNSPLHF. The CDR3 DNA sequence: TGTGCCAGCAGTCGGGGGGACAGGGGAAATTCACCCCTCCACTTT.

V usage is TRBV28 and J usage is TRBJ2-1, with 9 bases lining up with TRBD2. Germline CDR1 reads MDHEN; CDR2 reads SYDVKM. Germline trimming cut 9 bases from V and 8 bases from J; bases unmatched to any gene: 14. The CDR3 totals 15 residues. CDR3 coding DNA: TGTGCCAGTTCTAGGGCGGGGGGGCCGGTCCATGAGCAGTTCTTC. Its translation is CASSRAGGPVHEQFF. Looking up the rest from reference TRBV28 and TRBJ2-1 gives the full variable domain: DVKVTQSSRYLVKRTGEKVFLECVQDMDHENMFWYRQDPGLGLRLIYFSYDVKMKEKGDIPEGYSVSREKKERFSLILESASTNQTSMYLCASSRAGGPVHEQFFGPGTRLTVL.

The V gene is TRBV2, the J gene TRBJ2-2; D may be TRBD1 (6 bases). V was clipped by 6 bases and J by 3 bases, with 11 bases between them. The CDR3 contains 14 residues. Looked up from germline, CDR1 is SNHLY and CDR2 is FYNNEI. CDR3 loop: CASSLGGHTGELFF. The CDR3 DNA sequence: TGTGCCAGCAGCCTTGGGGGCCACACCGGGGAGCTGTTTTTT.

The count of this clone is one. The chain uses TRBV5-4 and TRBJ2-3; 8 positions agree with TRBD2. J lost 4 bases, V lost 4 bases, and 8 bases had no gene match. The CDR3 runs to 15 residues. Germline CDR1 and CDR2: SGHNT and YYREEE (reference sequence). CDR3: CASSRLAGGPDTQYF. The CDR3 nucleotides read TGTGCCAGCAGCCGACTCGCGGGGGGCCCAGATACGCAGTATTTT.

This chain uses TRBV7-3 with TRBJ2-1; 10 bases match TRBD2. Germline V gives CDR1 SGHTA, CDR2 FQGTGA. After removal of 5 bases from V and 7 bases from J, the junction contained 5 bases not matched to a gene. This CDR3 spans 14 amino acids. The chain's CDR3 is CASSPSGSGNEQFF. The CDR3 coding sequence is TGTGCCAGCAGCCCTAGCGGGAGTGGAAATGAGCAGTTCTTC. The variable domain in full, with the rest retrieved from reference TRBV7-3 and TRBJ2-1, is GAGVSQTPSNKVTEKGKYVELRCDPISGHTALYWYRQSLGQGPEFLIYFQGTGAADDSGLPNDRFFAVRPEGSVSTLKIQRTERGDSAVYLCASSPSGSGNEQFFGPGTRLTVL.

The chain uses TRBV11-2 and TRBJ2-4; 8 positions match TRBD1. The CDR3 has 15 residues. With 0 bases clipped from V and 7 bases from J, the junction kept 5 bases outside the gene matches. Germline-derived CDR1 and CDR2 are SGHAT and FQNNGV. CDR3 coding DNA: TGTGCCAGCAGCTTAGAGGCTCAGGGGGCGAACATTCAGTACTTC. Its protein is CASSLEAQGANIQYF. The full variable domain, rest sourced from reference TRBV11-2 and TRBJ2-4, is EAGVAQSPRYKIIEKRQSVAFWCNPISGHATLYWYQQILGQGPKLLIQFQNNGVVDDSQLPKDRFSAERLKGVDSTLKIQPAKLEDSAVYLCASSLEAQGANIQYFGAGTRLSVL.

The J gene is TRBJ1-1, the V gene TRBV28; possibly TRBD1 for D (6 bases). V lost 8 bases, J lost 1 base, and 8 bases lay in between. CDR1 is MDHEN, CDR2 SYDVKM, per germline. CDR3 size: 12 residues. The DNA for the CDR3 is TGTGCCAGCCGGGACACGAACACTGAAGCTTTCTTT. Its protein product is CASRDTNTEAFF.

This clone was picked up a small number of times. J is TRBJ1-5 and V is TRBV6-5; D is unclear. The CDR3 runs 14 residues. Trimming took off 2 bases at V and 5 bases at J, with 10 bases between the two ends. Germline CDR1 MNHEY, CDR2 SVGAGI. The CDR3, as DNA: TGTGCCAGCAGTTACCGGCGGGGTGATCAGCCCCAGCATTTT. It encodes CASSYRRGDQPQHF.

The chain joins TRBV14 to TRBJ1-6, with 8 nucleotides matching TRBD1. The germline gives CDR1 SGHDN, CDR2 FVKESK. The CDR3 has 16 amino acids. V lost 0 bases to trimming and J lost 9 bases; unmatched junction nucleotides: 7. The CDR3 loop reads CASSQDSGQGGSPLHF. The CDR3 DNA sequence: TGTGCCAGCAGCCAAGATTCAGGACAGGGCGGTTCACCCCTCCACTTT.

J is TRBJ1-2 and V is TRBV9; 11 bases are shared with TRBD1. Germline V gene lookup returns CDR1 SGDLS and CDR2 YYNGEE. With 4 bases clipped from V and 3 bases from J, the junction kept 17 bases outside the gene matches. The CDR3 contains 19 residues. The CDR3 DNA is TGTGCCAGCAGCCCTCCCGACCGGGACAGGGGGTCTATCCACTATGGCTACACCTTC. Translation gives CASSPPDRDRGSIHYGYTF.

CDR3 protein: CASSFDSQETQYF. CDR3 DNA sequence: TGTGCCAGCAGCTTCGACAGCCAAGAGACCCAGTACTTC. J is TRBJ2-5 and V is TRBV5-6; a possible D gene is TRBD1 (5 bases). The ends were cut back, 2 bases at V and 1 base at J, with 6 bases in the middle. Germline values: CDR1 SGHDT, CDR2 YYEEEE. The CDR3 consists of 13 residues.

This clone has ten or more counts. The rearrangement links TRBV15 to TRBJ1-2; D is unresolved. Trimming removed 0 bases from V and 5 bases from J, with 13 bases in between. Germline-derived CDR1 and CDR2 are LNHNV and YYDKDF (reference sequence). The CDR3 is 15 amino acids. CDR3 DNA sequence: TGTGCCACCAGCAGAGAGGGCCTTGAGCTATATGGCTACACCTTC. This gives the protein CATSREGLELYGYTF.

The chain couples TRBV12-5 to TRBJ2-3; D gene ambiguous. The germline gives CDR1 LGHNT, CDR2 FRNRAP. Trimming shortened V by 4 bases and J by 7 bases, and 9 bases separated the two germline ends. This CDR3 has 12 residues. CDR3 bases: TGTGCTAGTGGTTCCAACAGCTATACGCAGTATTTT. It yields the protein CASGSNSYTQYF.

The rearrangement joins TRBV19 to TRBJ1-6; a possible D gene is TRBD1 (5 bases). Trimming took 6 bases from V and 0 from J, leaving 27 bases between them. The CDR3 totals 21 residues. The germline V gene has CDR1 LNHDA and CDR2 SQIVND (reference sequence). This CDR3 is CASRGTSFGAGGFSYNSPLHF. CDR3 DNA: TGTGCCAGTAGGGGAACCTCCTTCGGGGCCGGAGGGTTCTCCTATAATTCACCCCTCCACTTT.

J is TRBJ2-7 and V is TRBV5-1; D is uncertain. The CDR3 extends over 13 amino acids. Looked up from germline, CDR1 is SGHRS and CDR2 is YFSETQ. Trimming took off 0 bases at V and 7 bases at J, with 11 bases between the two ends. Here the CDR3 reads CASSLDTSVEQYF. In nucleotides, the CDR3 is TGCGCCAGCAGCTTGGACACCTCTGTTGAGCAGTACTTC.

The chain links TRBV5-1 to TRBJ2-3; 8 bases are shared with TRBD2. This CDR3 is built from 18 residues. The germline V gene has CDR1 SGHRS and CDR2 YFSETQ. The J segment lost 2 bases and the V segment lost 3 bases, leaving 14 bases of the junction unmatched. The CDR3 spells CASSYYSSSGSNTDTQYF. The CDR3 DNA sequence: TGCGCCAGCAGCTACTATTCGTCTAGCGGGTCAAACACAGATACGCAGTATTTT.

The sample holds a few counts of this clone. The chain combines TRBV5-8 with TRBJ2-7; TRBD2 aligns across 15 bases. CDR1 and CDR2 (germline): SGHTS, YDEGEE. J lost 12 bases, V lost 4 bases, and 5 bases had no gene match. The CDR3 extends over 13 amino acids. CDR3 in amino acids: CASSPRTSGGVYF. The CDR3, as DNA: TGTGCCAGCAGCCCCCGGACTAGCGGGGGGGTGTACTTC.

The chain carries TRBV4-3 and TRBJ1-4, with 9 bases matching TRBD1. The CDR3 length is 16 residues. CDR1 is LGHNA and CDR2 is YSLEER in the germline V gene. V shed 1 base and J 8 bases; nucleotides not matched to a gene: 8. CDR3 nucleotide sequence: TGCGCCAGCAGCCAAGGGGAGGGGACAGGGAGCGAAAAACTGTTTTTT. It translates to CASSQGEGTGSEKLFF.

The V and J genes are TRBV18 and TRBJ1-5; 8 nucleotides agree with TRBD1. V lost 6 bases to trimming and J lost 5 bases; unmatched junction nucleotides: 6. This CDR3 contains 14 residues. The germline V gene encodes CDR1 KGHSH and CDR2 LQKENI. This CDR3 reads CASSGQGADQPQHF. CDR3 nucleotides: TGTGCCAGCTCCGGACAGGGCGCGGATCAGCCCCAGCATTTT.

This chain uses TRBV14 with TRBJ1-2; no reliable D call. Germline-derived CDR1 and CDR2 are SGHDN and FVKESK. With 0 bases removed from V and 4 bases from J, the gap between germline ends came to 6 bases. The CDR3 is 13 residues long. CDR3 in amino acids: CASSQERFYGYTF. CDR3 sequence (DNA): TGTGCCAGCAGCCAAGAGAGATTCTATGGCTACACCTTC.

The chain uses TRBV5-1 and TRBJ2-5; D is undetermined. This CDR3 has 17 residues. Trimming left V 0 bases short and J 2 bases short, with 17 bases between. Germline V gene data show CDR1 as SGHRS and CDR2 as YFSETQ. In DNA form, the CDR3 reads TGCGCCAGCAGCTTGGCCAGTGGGCCTATTAAGCAAGAGACCCAGTACTTC. Translated: CASSLASGPIKQETQYF.

This clone was detected only once. The J gene is TRBJ2-7, the V gene TRBV24-1; 7 bases match TRBD1. Per germline, CDR1 KGHDR and CDR2 SFDVKD. The CDR3 runs 15 residues. Germline trimming cut 1 base from V and 3 bases from J; bases unmatched to any gene: 5. The CDR3 spells CATSDFRQGIYEQYF. As DNA, the CDR3 is TGTGCCACCAGTGATTTTCGACAGGGTATCTACGAGCAGTACTTC.

The rearrangement links TRBV28 to TRBJ1-6; D is possibly TRBD1 (5 bases). CDR1 is MDHEN, CDR2 SYDVKM, per germline. The V and J ends lost 7 bases and 14 bases respectively, with 24 bases between them. The CDR3 extends over 15 amino acids. The CDR3 spells CASTHQGVGPTALHF. The CDR3 coding sequence is TGTGCCAGCACCCACCAGGGCGTCGGGCCTACGGCCCTCCACTTT.